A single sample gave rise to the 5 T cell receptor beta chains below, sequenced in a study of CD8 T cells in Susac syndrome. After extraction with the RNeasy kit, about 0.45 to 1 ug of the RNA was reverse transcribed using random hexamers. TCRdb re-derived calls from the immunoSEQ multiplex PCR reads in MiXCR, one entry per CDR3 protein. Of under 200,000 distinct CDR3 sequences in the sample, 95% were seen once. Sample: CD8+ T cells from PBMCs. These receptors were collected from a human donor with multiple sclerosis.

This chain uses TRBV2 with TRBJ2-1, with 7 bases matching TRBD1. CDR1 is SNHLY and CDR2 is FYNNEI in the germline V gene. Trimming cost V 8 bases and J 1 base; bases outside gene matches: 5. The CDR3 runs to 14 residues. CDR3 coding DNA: TGTGCCAGCCCCTTACAGGGGTCCTACAATGAGCAGTTCTTC. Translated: CASPLQGSYNEQFF.

The chain's CDR3 is CASSPGTVNTEAFF. The CDR3 region has the DNA TGTGCCAGCAGTCCCGGGACGGTGAACACTGAAGCTTTCTTT. V is TRBV27 and J is TRBJ1-1; D is possibly TRBD1 (5 bases). This CDR3 region has 14 residues. CDR1 is MNHEY, CDR2 SMNVEV, per germline (reference sequence). The V and J ends lost 5 bases and 0 bases respectively, with 10 bases between them.

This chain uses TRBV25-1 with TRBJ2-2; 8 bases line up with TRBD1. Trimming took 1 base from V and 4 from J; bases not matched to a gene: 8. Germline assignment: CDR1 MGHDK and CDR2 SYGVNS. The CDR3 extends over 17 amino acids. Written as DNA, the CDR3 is TGTGCCAGCAGTGAATCGGGCAGGGGGCATAGCACCGGGGAGCTGTTTTTT. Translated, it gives CASSESGRGHSTGELFF.

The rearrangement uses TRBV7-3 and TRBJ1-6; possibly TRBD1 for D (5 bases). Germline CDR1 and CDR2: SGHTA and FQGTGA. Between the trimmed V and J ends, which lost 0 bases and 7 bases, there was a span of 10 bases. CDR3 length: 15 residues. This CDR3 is CASSLTRGLNSPLHF. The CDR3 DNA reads TGTGCCAGCAGCTTAACCCGGGGCCTGAATTCACCCCTCCACTTT.

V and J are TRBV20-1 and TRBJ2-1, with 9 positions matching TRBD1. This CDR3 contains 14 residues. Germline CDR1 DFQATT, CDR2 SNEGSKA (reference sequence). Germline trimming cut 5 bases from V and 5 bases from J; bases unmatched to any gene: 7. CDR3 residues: CSAQEGQGDNEQFF. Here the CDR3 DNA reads TGCAGTGCTCAAGAGGGACAGGGAGACAATGAGCAGTTCTTC.